This T cell receptor (beta chain) was found in a study of T-cell reconstitution after alpha-beta-depleted transplantation in children. Unique molecular identifiers were built into the TCRbeta library. MiXCR, applied by TCRdb to the PCR reads, yields one record per CDR3 protein. The table includes fewer than 150,000 distinct CDR3 sequences, approximately 8.7% detected once. This CDR3 is 13 amino acids long. V lost 3 bases to trimming and J lost 3 bases, with 8 bases between them. Germline V gene data show CDR1 as SEHNR and CDR2 as FQNEAQ (reference sequence). Study conclusions and caveats: Expanded graft clones, several hundred of them, were reportedly the source of alpha-beta T cells about two months after transplant.

As to this clonotype: Its antigen is undetermined.

The chain combines TRBV7-9 with TRBJ2-5; D could derive from TRBD1 or TRBD2 (5 bases each). Here the sequenced sample was PBMCs, mostly from graft donor cells, taken 180 days after TCRalphabeta/CD19-depleted stem cell transplant. The sequence derives from a girl less than two years old who had a stem cell transplant for combined immunodeficiency, so the T cells may come from the graft donor. In DNA form, the CDR3 reads TGTGCCAGCAGCTTTGTGGGGGAAGAGACCCAGTACTTC. Protein sequence: CASSFVGEETQYF.